This entry features one T cell receptor beta chain sequence. Germline CDR1 SGHTA, CDR2 FQGTGA. The CDR3 spans 15 residues. The V gene end was trimmed by 0 bases and the J gene end by 3 bases; junction bases not matched to a gene: 2. Profiling relied on immunoSEQ multiplex PCR, and the TCRdb table lists in-frame clones only, not all of them. The table includes about 34,000 clones, 70% to 90% detected once. This record belongs to a study of T cell changes during pregnancy in multiple sclerosis. The source of this sequence is a female donor with multiple sclerosis, enrolled in a pregnancy study. The source material was CD8+ T cells from peripheral blood mononuclear cells, sampled in the third trimester of pregnancy. The chain links TRBV7-3 to TRBJ2-3, with 8 bases matching TRBD2. The CDR3 spells CASSLTGTRTDTQYF. CDR3 DNA sequence: TGTGCCAGCAGCTTAACCGGGACTAGGACAGATACGCAGTATTTT.